These T cell receptor beta chains were read from a single sample in a study of T cell responses to AZD1222 COVID-19 vaccine. Produced via immunoSEQ multiplex PCR; TCRdb's table is partial and in-frame only. The data show 150,000 to 200,000 clones, about 90% seen once. This specimen consisted of peripheral blood, obtained on day 0 of MenACWY control vaccination. The receptors stem from an adult in good health. Each CDR3 is given with its conserved first and last residue. The D gene is left open where the match is weak. Rows give clone size only sometimes, using once, few, many, or a class for an expanded clone.

V gene	D gene	J gene	clone size	CDR3 protein	CDR3 DNA
TRBV5-1	.	TRBJ1-5	.	CASSLGQGEPQHF	TGCGCCAGCAGCTTGGGTCAGGGAGAGCCCCAGCATTTT
TRBV28	.	TRBJ2-3	.	CASSLTVQAGADTQYF	TGTGCCAGCAGTTTAACGGTTCAGGCAGGGGCAGATACGCAGTATTTT
TRBV12-1	.	TRBJ1-2	.	CASTGSNYGYTF	TGTGCCAGCACAGGATCTAACTATGGCTACACCTTC
TRBV5-1	.	TRBJ1-4	.	CASSREVQGNEKLFF	TGCGCCAGCAGCCGTGAGGTGCAGGGGAATGAAAAACTGTTTTTT
TRBV7-9	.	TRBJ2-7	.	CASSLGLQGSYEQYF	TGTGCCAGCAGCTTAGGGTTACAGGGCTCCTACGAGCAGTACTTC
TRBV28	.	TRBJ1-4	once	CASSPVVGEKLFF	TGTGCCAGCAGCCCCGTGGTCGGTGAAAAACTGTTTTTT
TRBV5-4	.	TRBJ2-3	.	CASSLFGETDTQYF	TGTGCCAGCAGCTTGTTCGGGGAAACAGATACGCAGTATTTT
TRBV6-5	.	TRBJ1-1	.	CASSGGTEAFF	TGTGCCAGCTCGGGGGGGACTGAAGCTTTCTTT
TRBV5-8	.	TRBJ2-3	.	CASRGRSTDTQYF	TGTGCCAGCAGAGGCAGGAGCACAGATACGCAGTATTTT
TRBV3-1/TRBV3-2	TRBD2	TRBJ2-5	few	CASSQGLAGAETQYF	TGTGCCAGCAGCCAAGGGCTAGCGGGGGCGGAGACCCAGTACTTC
TRBV6-5	TRBD1	TRBJ2-6	.	CASSRQGAGANVLTF	TGTGCCAGCAGCCGACAGGGGGCTGGGGCCAACGTCCTGACTTTC
TRBV6-5	TRBD2	TRBJ2-7	.	CASSYSGGSSYEQYF	TGTGCCAGCAGTTACTCCGGCGGGAGCTCCTACGAGCAGTACTTC
TRBV7-2	.	TRBJ1-1	.	CASSLWGNTEAFF	TGTGCCAGCAGCTTGTGGGGGAACACTGAAGCTTTCTTT
TRBV19	.	TRBJ1-1	.	CASRGARENTEAFF	TGTGCCAGTAGGGGTGCCAGGGAGAACACTGAAGCTTTCTTT
TRBV9	.	TRBJ2-3	once	CASSPWGGDTQYF	TGTGCCAGCAGTCCTTGGGGAGGAGATACGCAGTATTTT
TRBV3-1/TRBV3-2	.	TRBJ2-5	.	CASSQDLINRERGETQYF	TGTGCCAGCAGCCAAGACCTTATTAACAGGGAAAGAGGAGAGACCCAGTACTTC
TRBV18	.	TRBJ1-2	.	CASSLDSAYGYTF	TGTGCCAGCTCACTCGACAGCGCTTATGGCTACACCTTC
TRBV25-1	.	TRBJ2-3	.	CASSDRIEGTDTQYF	TGTGCCAGCAGTGACAGGATTGAAGGCACAGATACGCAGTATTTT
TRBV18	.	TRBJ2-3	.	CASSPSQTDTQYF	TGTGCCAGCTCACCATCCCAGACAGATACGCAGTATTTT
TRBV27	.	TRBJ1-2	.	CASSFHQGTANYGYTF	TGTGCCAGCAGTTTCCACCAGGGCACCGCTAACTATGGCTACACCTTC
TRBV30	.	TRBJ1-2	.	CAWSVGNNYGYTF	TGTGCCTGGAGTGTAGGCAATAACTATGGCTACACCTTC
TRBV5-1	.	TRBJ1-2	.	CASSFSRRGDGYTF	TGCGCCAGCAGCTTTAGCCGGAGGGGAGATGGCTACACCTTC
TRBV9	TRBD2	TRBJ2-3	.	CASSVVASGGPDTQYF	TGTGCCAGCAGCGTAGTGGCTAGCGGGGGGCCAGATACGCAGTATTTT
TRBV6-5	.	TRBJ1-5	.	CASWDYSNQPQHF	TGTGCCAGCTGGGACTATAGCAATCAGCCCCAGCATTTT
TRBV5-1	.	TRBJ1-3	.	CASSLGQPYSGNTIYF	TGCGCCAGCAGCTTGGGACAGCCATATTCTGGAAACACCATATATTTT
TRBV30	.	TRBJ2-4	.	CAWSPGAKNIQYF	TGTGCCTGGAGTCCGGGGGCCAAAAACATTCAGTACTTC
TRBV5-4	TRBD2	TRBJ2-3	.	CASSFVTSGVSTDTQYF	TGTGCCAGCAGCTTCGTCACTAGCGGGGTTAGCACAGATACGCAGTATTTT
TRBV28	.	TRBJ2-3	.	CASSSPFIRSVSDTQYF	TGTGCCAGCAGTTCCCCATTTATTCGGTCTGTTTCAGATACGCAGTATTTT
TRBV6-5	TRBD1	TRBJ1-6	.	CASSYARQGGNSPLHF	TGTGCCAGCAGTTACGCGAGGCAGGGGGGTAATTCACCCCTCCACTTT
TRBV9	TRBD2	TRBJ2-3	.	CASSPTSGGPTDTQYF	TGTGCCAGCAGCCCGACTAGCGGGGGCCCCACAGATACGCAGTATTTT
TRBV3-1/TRBV3-2	TRBD2	TRBJ2-7	once	CASSPPAGGTYEQYF	TGTGCCAGCAGCCCGCCAGCGGGAGGGACCTACGAGCAGTACTTC
TRBV9	TRBD2	TRBJ2-7	.	CASSVAGTSGYEQYF	TGTGCCAGCAGCGTAGCCGGGACTAGCGGCTACGAGCAGTACTTC
TRBV28	TRBD1	TRBJ1-2	.	CASSPPTGGYGYTF	TGTGCCAGCAGTCCGCCGACAGGGGGCTATGGCTACACCTTC
TRBV2	TRBD1	TRBJ1-5	.	CASWTGLSNQPQHF	TGTGCCAGCTGGACAGGTCTTAGCAATCAGCCCCAGCATTTT
TRBV7-2	TRBD2	TRBJ2-1	.	CASRPSGISYNEQFF	TGTGCCAGCAGGCCCAGCGGGATTTCCTACAATGAGCAGTTCTTC
TRBV28	.	TRBJ2-3	.	CASSYSLAGADTQYF	TGTGCCAGCAGTTACTCTTTAGCTGGGGCAGATACGCAGTATTTT
TRBV6-1	.	TRBJ2-7	.	CASKGPTYEQYF	TGTGCCAGCAAAGGCCCTACCTACGAGCAGTACTTC
TRBV28	.	TRBJ2-1	.	CASSYRSDGYNEQFF	TGTGCCAGCAGTTACCGATCGGACGGCTACAATGAGCAGTTCTTC
TRBV30	.	TRBJ1-2	.	CAWSVLGNYGYTF	TGTGCCTGGAGTGTGTTGGGGAACTATGGCTACACCTTC
TRBV5-8	.	TRBJ2-1	once	CASSRLALTNSYNEQFF	TGTGCCAGCAGCCGGTTAGCGCTTACGAACTCCTACAATGAGCAGTTCTTC
TRBV29-1	.	TRBJ2-1	.	CSVSGIYNEQFF	TGCAGCGTTTCCGGAATCTACAATGAGCAGTTCTTC
TRBV7-9	.	TRBJ1-6	once	CASSPDGGGNSPLHF	TGTGCCAGCAGCCCGGACGGGGGCGGCAATTCACCCCTCCACTTT
TRBV4-1	TRBD2	TRBJ2-2	.	CASSPTSGLNTGELFF	TGCGCCAGCAGCCCCACTAGCGGACTTAACACCGGGGAGCTGTTTTTT
TRBV27	.	TRBJ2-7	.	CASSLSPPGPNHYEQYF	TGTGCCAGCAGTTTATCCCCTCCCGGACCTAATCACTACGAGCAGTACTTC
TRBV6-2/TRBV6-3	TRBD1	TRBJ1-4	.	CASSTFGTANEKLFF	TGTGCCAGCAGTACTTTCGGGACAGCTAATGAAAAACTGTTTTTT
TRBV24-1	TRBD1	TRBJ2-5	.	CATSDPGQGEIQETQYF	TGTGCCACCAGTGACCCGGGACAGGGGGAAATCCAAGAGACCCAGTACTTC
TRBV4-1	TRBD1	TRBJ2-1	.	CASSVETGGVEGMMQFF	TGCGCCAGCAGTGTAGAGACAGGGGGCGTCGAGGGTATGATGCAGTTCTTC
TRBV29-1	TRBD1	TRBJ1-1	.	CSATGQANTEAFF	TGCAGCGCTACGGGACAGGCGAACACTGAAGCTTTCTTT
TRBV18	.	TRBJ2-6	.	CASSPLHSGANVLTF	TGTGCCAGCTCACCTCTACACTCTGGGGCCAACGTCCTGACTTTC
TRBV27	.	TRBJ2-3	.	CASSRNPRADTQYF	TGTGCCAGCAGTCGCAATCCCAGGGCAGATACGCAGTATTTT
TRBV6-5	.	TRBJ1-1	.	CASSLGYNTEAFF	TGTGCCAGCAGCCTTGGTTATAACACTGAAGCTTTCTTT
TRBV5-4	TRBD2	TRBJ2-7	.	CASSLGGRRNEQYF	TGTGCCAGCTCGCTCGGCGGGAGGCGGAACGAGCAGTACTTC
TRBV6-1	TRBD1	TRBJ1-4	.	CASSEAGGVNEKLFF	TGTGCCAGCAGTGAAGCAGGGGGCGTTAATGAAAAACTGTTTTTT
TRBV19	.	TRBJ1-4	.	CASSIGSANEKLFF	TGTGCCAGTAGTATCGGGTCAGCGAATGAAAAACTGTTTTTT
TRBV28	TRBD2	TRBJ2-1	.	CASRVAGISYNEQFF	TGTGCCAGCAGGGTAGCGGGCATCTCCTACAATGAGCAGTTCTTC
TRBV6-2/TRBV6-3	TRBD2	TRBJ2-7	.	CASSYSTGGQQYF	TGTGCCAGCAGTTACTCGACGGGGGGGCAGCAGTACTTC
TRBV9	TRBD2	TRBJ2-3	.	CASSEPSGAGGGTDTQYF	TGTGCCAGCAGCGAGCCCTCTGGGGCGGGGGGTGGCACAGATACGCAGTATTTT
TRBV9	.	TRBJ2-7	.	CASSVGQTGYEQYF	TGTGCCAGCAGCGTAGGACAGACAGGCTACGAGCAGTACTTC
TRBV28	.	TRBJ2-3	.	CASSTPGQGTDTQYF	TGTGCCAGCAGTACACCGGGCCAGGGAACAGATACGCAGTATTTT